This T cell receptor (beta chain) was recovered during a study of blood T cell repertoires in COVID-19 (dated by TCRdb to about 2020). About the full investigation: Collaborator samples came from the United States, Italy and Spain and covered acute and convalescent phases of COVID-19. The material from the prospective study consisted of cDNA or gDNA derived from T cells, B-cell-depleted T cells, or PBMCs. Subjects who had been exposed to COVID-19, were actively infected with it, or had recovered from it provided the deeply sampled blood TCRbeta repertoires that made up the dataset. A freely available public database, intended as a resource for researchers studying the immune response to SARS-CoV-2, is where the repertoires were released. The samples were drawn from the first 160 participants of the ongoing ImmuneRACE study and from over 950 subjects provided by 6 global collaborators. Nearly every sample came with metadata listing a de-identified subject ID, COVID-19 status, age in years and sex. Where available, HLA class I and class II types were taken from metadata supplied by the sample provider and were not determined by assay-based typing. Overall results and qualifications from the work: The amount of clinical and demographic metadata varied by source and participant and was provided uncurated.

The immunoSEQ Assay, a bias-controlled multiplex PCR, was used to amplify TCRbeta CDR3 regions from genomic DNA. The study's own analysis went as follows. The number of nucleated cells in each sample was estimated by amplification of reference gene primers within the assay. To quantify the absolute abundance of each unique TCRbeta CDR3 rearrangement, sequence reads were collapsed and filtered. For each sample, productive Simpson clonality was calculated as the square root of Simpson's diversity index across productive rearrangements. This is the immuneACCESS table as TCRdb keeps it, with only in-frame sequences that have V and J called. A part of the clones is gone; compared with another copy, unresolved V genes explain less than half, and the rest is unexplained. That table is the source of V, J and clone size, and D and trimming were worked out from the DNA. Counted in this sample were 300,000 to 400,000 clones; around 92% of them appeared once. Less than 3.5% of the sample is held by the ten biggest clonotypes.

Concerning this clone: Its antigen remains undetermined. One base away there is no much larger clone; base qualities are not given.

One collaborating source in Seattle enrolled patients during active infection and followed them longitudinally through the course of disease. Each collaborating institution followed its own protocols to collect whole blood in K2EDTA tubes. Collaborator samples were shipped for TCRbeta analysis as frozen whole blood, isolated PBMCs, or DNA extracted from either sample type. There are 14 amino acids in the CDR3, from cysteine to phenylalanine inclusive. CDR3 DNA is the only sequence kept; it has 42 bases, read in frame from the first base. Trimming leaves V shorter by 5 bases and J shorter by 6 bases, with the junction holding 7 bases beyond the gene matches. The germline V gene (reference sequence) provides CDR1 SGHNT and CDR2 YYREEE.

The rearrangement combines TRBV5-4 with TRBJ1-2; TRBD1 agrees with 10 junctional bases. The specimen was peripheral blood. This TCR derives from a woman in her 30s with COVID-19, enrolled during active disease. The CDR3 amino acid sequence is: CASSSGQGIHGYTF. The DNA reads TGTGCCAGCAGTTCGGGACAGGGGATTCATGGCTACACCTTC.